This T cell receptor beta chain was obtained from a study of CD8 T cells in Susac syndrome. RNA was extracted with the RNeasy kit, and a quantity of roughly 0.5 to 1 ug was reverse transcribed using random hexamers. One entry per CDR3 protein results from TCRdb running MiXCR on the immunoSEQ multiplex PCR reads. The sample yields approximately 200,000 distinct CDR3 sequences, approximately 95% seen once. This clonotype appeared a single time. In the multiple sclerosis control group, patients were treatment-naive and had stable or active relapsing-remitting disease. The CDR3 sequence is 13 residues long. V lost 7 bases, J lost 2 bases, and 11 bases lay in between.

Input material: CD4+ T cells from PBMCs. The chain couples TRBV12-3 or TRBV12-4 to TRBJ2-5; no clear D. The source is a human donor with multiple sclerosis. CDR3 in amino acids: CASTPNGQETQYF. CDR3 sequence (DNA): TGTGCCAGCACCCCCAACGGTCAAGAGACCCAGTACTTC.